The 27 T cell receptor beta chains given below trace back to one sample, sequenced in a study of cytomegalovirus exposure and HLA in healthy donors. Sequencing used immunoSEQ multiplex PCR; TCRdb keeps in-frame clones, though not all of them. The sample lists 250,000 to 400,000 clones; 87% were seen once. Material: PBMCs. The receptors stem from a woman aged 25 to 39 in good health and CMV-seropositive.

As concerns this clone: In the same sample, other DNA sequences code for this CDR3. The chain employs TRBV6-6 and TRBJ1-1; D call uncertain. V was clipped by 0 bases and J by 0 bases, with 5 bases between them. The CDR3 has 14 amino acids. From germline, CDR1 is MNHNY and CDR2 SVGAGI (reference sequence). CDR3 bases: TGTGCCAGCAGTTACTCCGGAATGAACACTGAAGCTTTCTTT. Translated, it gives CASSYSGMNTEAFF.

This clone is a singleton in its sample. At one end, the junction sequence differs from germline, possibly due to a read error. V is TRBV7-2 and J is TRBJ2-7; 9 positions match TRBD2. CDR1 SGHTA and CDR2 FQGNSA come from the germline V gene. This CDR3 contains 15 residues. For the CDR3, the DNA is TGTGCCAGCAGTTTAGCGGGAGTCTCCCCCTACGAGCAGTACTTC. This translates into CASSLAGVSPYEQYF.

The rearrangement links TRBV28 to TRBJ1-5; D ambiguous. Per germline, CDR1 MDHEN and CDR2 SYDVKM. V shed 10 bases and J shed 1 base, with 8 bases lying between them. This CDR3 comprises 12 residues. CDR3 loop: CAIRRSNQPQHF. As DNA, the CDR3 is TGTGCCATCAGACGGAGCAATCAGCCCCAGCATTTT.

This chain joins TRBV29-1 and TRBJ2-7, with D tentatively TRBD1 (6 bases). The CDR3 consists of 14 residues. Trimming shortened V by 4 bases and J by 5 bases, and 18 bases separated the two germline ends. Germline CDR1 reads SQVTM; CDR2 reads ANQGSEA. The CDR3 is CSVVTAGARNEQYF. CDR3 sequence (DNA): TGCAGCGTTGTGACCGCAGGGGCTCGGAACGAGCAGTACTTC.

The V call is TRBV30, the J call TRBJ2-2; D is undetermined. Trimming left V 3 bases short and J 2 bases short, with 7 bases between. The CDR3 is 13 residues long. CDR1 is GTSNPN and CDR2 is SVGIG in the germline V gene (reference sequence). The CDR3 nucleotides read TGTGCCTGGAGCACGGGTAACACCGGGGAGCTGTTTTTT. Its translation: CAWSTGNTGELFF.

This clone appeared a few times. One end of the junction does not line up with germline, which may come from a read error. The rearrangement joins TRBV2 to TRBJ1-1; D gene ambiguous. This CDR3 has 15 amino acids. Germline CDR1 is SNHLY and CDR2 is FYNNEI. DNA of the CDR3: TGTGCCAGCAGTGAAGCAGTAGGGTGGAACGCTGAAGCTTTCTTT. Protein: CASSEAVGWNAEAFF.

The chain uses TRBV28 and TRBJ1-1; perhaps TRBD1 as D (5 bases). Trimming cost V 7 bases and J 3 bases, with 18 bases left between them. Per the germline V gene, CDR1 is MDHEN and CDR2 is SYDVKM. The CDR3 runs to 15 residues. CDR3 in amino acids: CASTPGGTRHTEAFF. CDR3 nucleotide sequence: TGTGCCAGCACCCCTGGGGGGACGAGGCACACTGAAGCTTTCTTT. Combining the CDR3 with reference TRBV28 and TRBJ1-1 gives the whole variable domain DVKVTQSSRYLVKRTGEKVFLECVQDMDHENMFWYRQDPGLGLRLIYFSYDVKMKEKGDIPEGYSVSREKKERFSLILESASTNQTSMYLCASTPGGTRHTEAFFGQGTRLTVV.

V and J are TRBV30 and TRBJ1-4, with D perhaps TRBD1 (5 bases). Germline assignment: CDR1 GTSNPN and CDR2 SVGIG (reference sequence). The CDR3 has 12 residues. Trimming pared 2 bases from V and 6 bases from J, leaving 7 bases between. The chain's CDR3 is CAWSQGYEKLFF. DNA of the CDR3: TGTGCCTGGAGTCAGGGATATGAAAAACTGTTTTTT.

V usage is TRBV18 and J usage is TRBJ1-1, with 8 bases identical to TRBD1. This CDR3 has 15 amino acids. Germline CDR1 is KGHSH and CDR2 is LQKENI. V shed 3 bases, J shed 5 bases, and the junction held 8 bases outside the gene matches. CDR3: CASSPGQGVVTEAFF. In nucleotides, the CDR3 is TGTGCCAGCTCACCTGGACAGGGAGTCGTTACTGAAGCTTTCTTT.

The chain is built from TRBV4-2 and TRBJ1-2; a weak D match, TRBD1 (5 bases). The CDR3 spans 16 residues. With 0 bases removed from V and 1 base from J, the gap between germline ends came to 12 bases. Per the germline V gene, CDR1 is LGHNA and CDR2 is YNFKEQ. CDR3 DNA sequence: TGTGCCAGCAGCCAAGATAGACAGAAAAATAACTATGGCTACACCTTC. It specifies CASSQDRQKNNYGYTF.

The V gene is TRBV28, the J gene TRBJ1-5; a weak D match, TRBD1 (6 bases). The CDR3 covers 16 residues. The V end was cut by 2 bases, the J end by 3 bases, with 14 bases between. CDR1 MDHEN and CDR2 SYDVKM come from the germline V gene. The CDR3 DNA is TGTGCCAGCAGTTTAAGGGGGACTTCTAACAATCAGCCCCAGCATTTT. Protein product: CASSLRGTSNNQPQHF. Full variable domain (outside the CDR3, taken from reference TRBV28 and TRBJ1-5): DVKVTQSSRYLVKRTGEKVFLECVQDMDHENMFWYRQDPGLGLRLIYFSYDVKMKEKGDIPEGYSVSREKKERFSLILESASTNQTSMYLCASSLRGTSNNQPQHFGDGTRLSIL.

The V call is TRBV18, the J call TRBJ2-5; D gene uncertain. The CDR3 spans 14 residues. Germline V gene lookup returns CDR1 KGHSH and CDR2 LQKENI. The V gene lost 1 base and the J gene lost 1 base, with 7 bases spanning the gap. The CDR3 is CASSPLSLQETQYF. CDR3 nucleotide sequence: TGTGCCAGCTCACCACTCTCACTCCAAGAGACCCAGTACTTC.

A single count supports this clone. The chain is built from TRBV29-1 and TRBJ1-2; D gene unclear. Trimming cost V 6 bases and J 5 bases, with 10 bases left between them. The CDR3 loop spans 11 amino acids. Germline V gene lookup returns CDR1 SQVTM and CDR2 ANQGSEA. CDR3 sequence: CSVPGRYGYTF. In DNA, the CDR3 is TGCAGCGTCCCCGGCAGATATGGCTACACCTTC. Filled out from reference TRBV29-1 and TRBJ1-2, the complete variable domain reads SAVISQKPSRDICQRGTSLTIQCQVDSQVTMMFWYRQQPGQSLTLIATANQGSEATYESGFVIDKFPISRPNLTFSTLTVSNMSPEDSSIYLCSVPGRYGYTFGSGTRLTVV.

This chain connects TRBV15 to TRBJ2-7; a possible D gene is TRBD2 (6 bases). In germline, CDR1 is LNHNV, CDR2 YYDKDF (reference sequence). This CDR3 has 14 residues. V lost 1 base to trimming and J lost 4 bases, with 11 bases between them. CDR3 residues: CATSRGGILYEQYF. The CDR3 nucleotides are TGTGCCACCAGCAGAGGCGGGATCCTTTACGAGCAGTACTTC.

The V and J genes are TRBV19 and TRBJ1-5, with TRBD1 as a possible D gene (6 bases). V was trimmed by 8 bases and J by 0 bases, leaving 11 bases between them. This CDR3 region has 14 residues. In germline, CDR1 is LNHDA, CDR2 SQIVND (reference sequence). The CDR3 loop is CASSEQGSNQPQHF. For the CDR3, the DNA is TGTGCCAGTTCTGAACAGGGTAGCAATCAGCCCCAGCATTTT.

The chain couples TRBV5-1 to TRBJ2-3; 10 bases map to TRBD2. Germline values: CDR1 SGHRS, CDR2 YFSETQ. With V trimmed by 6 bases and J by 4 bases, 11 bases remained unmatched. The CDR3 is 16 residues long. This chain's CDR3 is CASTDNSGGYPDTQYF. The DNA of the CDR3 is TGCGCCAGCACCGATAATAGCGGGGGGTACCCAGATACGCAGTATTTT.

This chain links TRBV2 with TRBJ1-6; D uncertain. Germline CDR1 reads SNHLY; CDR2 reads FYNNEI. CDR3 size: 14 residues. Between the trimmed V and J ends, which lost 5 bases and 0 bases, there was a span of 5 bases. The CDR3 DNA is TGTGCCAGCAGTCAGAGCTCCTATAATTCACCCCTCCACTTT. It is translated as CASSQSSYNSPLHF.

This clone was seen a handful of times. This chain connects TRBV2 to TRBJ1-2; D not resolved. The V end lost 3 bases, the J end lost 7 bases, and 6 bases lay between the germline ends. This CDR3 is built from 11 residues. Germline CDR1 is SNHLY and CDR2 is FYNNEI. CDR3 sequence: CASSEGFGYTF. The CDR3, as DNA: TGTGCCAGCAGTGAGGGTTTTGGCTACACCTTC.

V gene TRBV5-1 combines with J gene TRBJ2-5; D not certain. Germline V gene sequence: CDR1 SGHRS, CDR2 YFSETQ. V was clipped by 0 bases and J by 1 base, with 7 bases between them. CDR3 length equals 14 residues. The CDR3 region is CASSLAVSQETQYF. The CDR3 region has the DNA TGCGCCAGCAGCTTGGCCGTCAGCCAAGAGACCCAGTACTTC. Complete variable domain (other parts from reference TRBV5-1 and TRBJ2-5): KAGVTQTPRYLIKTRGQQVTLSCSPISGHRSVSWYQQTPGQGLQFLFEYFSETQRNKGNFPGRFSGRQFSNSRSEMNVSTLELGDSALYLCASSLAVSQETQYFGPGTRLLVL.

This clone was detected only once. CDR3 in amino acids: CASSWGQGRNIQYF. CDR3 DNA sequence: TGTGCCAGCAGCTGGGGACAGGGGCGTAACATTCAGTACTTC. V usage is TRBV5-6 and J usage is TRBJ2-4; 10 positions agree with TRBD1. The CDR3 covers 14 residues. V shed 3 bases, J shed 7 bases, and the junction held 4 bases outside the gene matches. Germline CDR1 and CDR2: SGHDT and YYEEEE.

This chain links TRBV29-1 with TRBJ2-7; D perhaps matches TRBD1 (6 bases). The CDR3 covers 14 residues. Per germline, CDR1 SQVTM and CDR2 ANQGSEA. V was clipped by 2 bases and J by 4 bases, with 15 bases between them. DNA of the CDR3: TGCAGCGTTGAAATGGCAGGGGCTGGGTACGAGCAGTACTTC. Translation gives CSVEMAGAGYEQYF.

The rearrangement uses TRBV9 and TRBJ2-5; 8 bases map to TRBD2. CDR3 length equals 15 residues. With 3 bases clipped from V and 2 bases from J, the junction kept 6 bases outside the gene matches. The germline V gene encodes CDR1 SGDLS and CDR2 YYNGEE. The CDR3 DNA is TGTGCCAGCAGCGCACCGGGACTAGGTCAAGAGACCCAGTACTTC. Its translation: CASSAPGLGQETQYF. The full variable domain, with the rest looked up from reference TRBV9 and TRBJ2-5, is DSGVTQTPKHLITATGQRVTLRCSPRSGDLSVYWYQQSLDQGLQFLIQYYNGEERAKGNILERFSAQQFPDLHSELNLSSLELGDSALYFCASSAPGLGQETQYFGPGTRLLVL.

This clone was found once. This chain links TRBV2 with TRBJ2-7, with D perhaps TRBD2 (5 bases). The CDR3 length is 14 residues. The germline CDR1 and CDR2 sequences are SNHLY and FYNNEI. Between the trimmed V and J ends, which lost 6 bases and 0 bases, there was a span of 12 bases. The CDR3 DNA reads as TGTGCCAGCAGATCGGACTCGCACTCCTACGAGCAGTACTTC. Translating gives CASRSDSHSYEQYF.

The rearrangement joins TRBV1 to TRBJ2-5; TRBD2, the table's D call, lacks a check against the DNA. TRBV1 is noted as a pseudogene. CDR3 length: 14 amino acids. Written as DNA, the CDR3 is TGCACCAGCAGCCAGGAACCACGGGGAGAGACCCAGTACTTC. Its protein is CTSSQEPRGETQYF.

This sequence joins TRBV7-3 and TRBJ1-2, with D unresolved. Trimming pared 0 bases from V and 6 bases from J, leaving 8 bases between. In germline, CDR1 is SGHTA, CDR2 FQGTGA. CDR3 size: 13 residues. In DNA form, the CDR3 reads TGTGCCAGCAGCTTAACTGAAGGGAATGGCTACACCTTC. Protein sequence: CASSLTEGNGYTF. Drawing the rest from reference TRBV7-3 and TRBJ1-2, the complete variable domain is GAGVSQTPSNKVTEKGKYVELRCDPISGHTALYWYRQSLGQGPEFLIYFQGTGAADDSGLPNDRFFAVRPEGSVSTLKIQRTERGDSAVYLCASSLTEGNGYTFGSGTRLTVV.

This chain links TRBV13 with TRBJ2-7; unclear D gene. The CDR3 runs to 12 residues. V dropped 2 bases and J dropped 4 bases, with 6 bases sitting between them. CDR1 PRHDT and CDR2 FYEKMQ come from the germline V gene (reference sequence). Written as DNA, the CDR3 is TGTGCCAGCAGCTTAAATGGTTACGAGCAGTACTTC. Translating gives CASSLNGYEQYF.

The V call is TRBV19, the J call TRBJ1-5; 9 bases map to TRBD1. CDR1 and CDR2 (germline): LNHDA, SQIVND (reference sequence). J lost 4 bases, V lost 8 bases, and 3 bases had no gene match. The CDR3 contains 13 residues. The CDR3: CASRDRENQPQHF. The CDR3 region has the DNA TGTGCCAGTCGGGACAGGGAGAATCAGCCCCAGCATTTT.